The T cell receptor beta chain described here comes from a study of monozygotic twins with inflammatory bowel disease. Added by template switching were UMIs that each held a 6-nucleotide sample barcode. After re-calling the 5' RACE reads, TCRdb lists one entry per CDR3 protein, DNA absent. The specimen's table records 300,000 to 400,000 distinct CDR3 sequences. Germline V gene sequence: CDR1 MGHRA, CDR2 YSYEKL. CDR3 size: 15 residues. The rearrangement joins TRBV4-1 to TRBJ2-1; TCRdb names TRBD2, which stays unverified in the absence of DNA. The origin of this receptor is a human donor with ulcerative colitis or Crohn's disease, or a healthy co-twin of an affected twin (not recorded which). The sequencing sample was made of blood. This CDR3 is CASSLWSGGVNEQFF.